This TCR beta chain originates from a study of Graves' ophthalmopathy and Graves' hyperthyroidism. Findings and caveats of the study: Blood shared most expanded thyroid clonotypes above 0.001 frequency. Ophthalmopathy progression predictions by the model showed about 72% specificity and 70.59% sensitivity.

From RNA, the CDR3 regions of TCR beta chains were amplified and sequenced. HTBI-primed first-round RT-PCR preceded second-round multiplex PCR. TCRdb itself ran the multiplex PCR reads through MiXCR, one entry per CDR3 protein. The data show about 1.2 million distinct CDR3 sequences, about two fifths seen once. Germline CDR1 and CDR2: DFQATT and SNEGSKA (reference sequence). The CDR3 sequence is 14 residues long. After removal of 5 bases from V and 4 bases from J, the junction contained 6 bases not matched to a gene. No donor had other autoimmune disease, uncontrolled infection, pregnancy or lactation. Concerning this clonotype itself: Its antigen remains unidentified.

The receptor's source is an adult man with Graves' hyperthyroidism. Sequenced sample: peripheral blood or thyroid tissue (not recorded which). The chain combines TRBV20-1 with TRBJ2-2, with 8 bases aligning to TRBD2. The CDR3 nucleotides read TGCAGTGCTTTAGCGGGAATAGGCACCGGGGAGCTGTTTTTT. Translation: CSALAGIGTGELFF.